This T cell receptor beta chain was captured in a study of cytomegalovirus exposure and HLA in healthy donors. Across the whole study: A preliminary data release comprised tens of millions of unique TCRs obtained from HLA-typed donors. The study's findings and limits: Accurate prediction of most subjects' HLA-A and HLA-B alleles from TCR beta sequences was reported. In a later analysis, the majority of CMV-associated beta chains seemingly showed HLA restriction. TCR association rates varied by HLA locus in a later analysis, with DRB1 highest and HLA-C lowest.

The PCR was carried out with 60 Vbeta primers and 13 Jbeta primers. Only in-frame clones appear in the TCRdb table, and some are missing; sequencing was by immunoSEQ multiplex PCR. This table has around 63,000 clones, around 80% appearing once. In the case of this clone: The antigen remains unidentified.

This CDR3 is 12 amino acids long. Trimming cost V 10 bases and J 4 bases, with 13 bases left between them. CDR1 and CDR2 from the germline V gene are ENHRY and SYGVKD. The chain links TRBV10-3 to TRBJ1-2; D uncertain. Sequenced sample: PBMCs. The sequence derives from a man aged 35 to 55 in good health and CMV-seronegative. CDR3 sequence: CANSEPPYGYTF. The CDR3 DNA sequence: TGTGCCAACTCGGAGCCGCCCTATGGCTACACCTTC.